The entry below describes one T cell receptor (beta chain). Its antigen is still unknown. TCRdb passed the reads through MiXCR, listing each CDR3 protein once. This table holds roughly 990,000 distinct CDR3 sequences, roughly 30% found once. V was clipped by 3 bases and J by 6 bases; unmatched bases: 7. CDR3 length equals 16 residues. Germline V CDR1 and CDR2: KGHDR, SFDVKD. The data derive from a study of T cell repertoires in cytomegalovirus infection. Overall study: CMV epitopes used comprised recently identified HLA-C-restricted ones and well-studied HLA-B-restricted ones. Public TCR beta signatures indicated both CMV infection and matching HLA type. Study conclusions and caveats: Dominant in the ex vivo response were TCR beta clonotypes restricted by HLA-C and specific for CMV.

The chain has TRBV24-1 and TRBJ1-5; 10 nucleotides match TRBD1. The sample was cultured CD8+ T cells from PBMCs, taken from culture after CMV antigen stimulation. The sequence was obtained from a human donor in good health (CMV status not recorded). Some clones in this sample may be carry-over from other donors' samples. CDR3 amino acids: CATSDPRQGARQPQHF. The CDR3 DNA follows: TGTGCCACCAGTGATCCTAGACAGGGGGCTCGTCAGCCCCAGCATTTT.